This TCR beta chain was retrieved from a study of blood T cell repertoires in COVID-19. Study context: COVID-19 samples collected from the United States, Italy and Spain covered acute and convalescent phases.

The authors' processing: Amplification of reference gene primers provided the estimated nucleated cell counts. The data were produced by immunoSEQ multiplex PCR, yet TCRdb's version contains in-frame clones alone and is incomplete. D and trimming were read from the DNA, whereas the V and J calls and clone size are those reported in that table. Counted here are 95,000 to 120,000 clones, roughly 81% occurring once; the ten biggest clones make up around 3.4%. CDR1 is SQVTM and CDR2 is ANQGSEA in the germline V gene. Trimming pared 2 bases from V and 8 bases from J, leaving 9 bases between. This CDR3 comprises 11 residues.

This chain connects TRBV29-1 to TRBJ1-2; D remains unclear. The receptor was isolated from a man aged 40-50 years with acute or convalescent COVID-19. Sequencing input: peripheral blood. CDR3 DNA sequence: TGCAGCGTTGAACAGGTGTACGGCTACACCTTC. It specifies CSVEQVYGYTF.